This TCR beta chain was recorded in a study of neurological immune-mediated disorders (dated by TCRdb to about 2019). General notes on the study: Peripheral blood TCR-beta repertoires from patients with HTLV-I-associated myelopathy (HAM/TSP), patients with multiple sclerosis, and healthy controls were compared in the study using UMI-based sequencing. The 95 to 110 TCR-beta libraries covered PBMC samples along with longitudinal samples, technical triplicates, and paired sorted CD4+ and CD8+ T-cell subsets. The cohort was made up of around 70 subjects, consisting of roughly 14 HAM/TSP patients, some 34 multiple sclerosis patients and 20 or so healthy controls.

V drops 5 bases and J drops 2 bases, leaving 12 bases in between. The germline V gene supplies CDR1 LGHNA and CDR2 YNFKEQ. The CDR3 holds 14 amino acids from the cysteine to the phenylalanine. CDR3 DNA is the only sequence kept; it has 42 bases, read in frame from the first base. The study at large found these results: TCR clonal expansion was highest in HAM/TSP patients and lowest in MS patients, with MS patients falling below even healthy controls. No identical CDR3 amino acid sequences were found to be shared among expanded clones across subjects, suggesting that TCR-beta repertoires were private in all groups.

This clonotype was recorded at least ten times. Its target antigen remains unknown. No much larger clone exists at a distance of one base, and base qualities are not known. The healthy controls were volunteers from blood banks in Maryland, USA. Unsorted PBMC libraries were generated from 2 million PBMCs stored in RNAlater at -80 °C until RNA extraction. Peripheral blood was subjected to Ficoll-Hypaque density gradient centrifugation to isolate PBMCs, which were then cryopreserved in liquid nitrogen. cDNA was synthesized by template-switch 5'RACE using a primer carrying a 10-nucleotide random unique molecular identifier by which each TCR transcript was tagged. Every sequencing run covered 15-18 subjects and yielded more than 160 million TCR-beta sequences. Total RNA was extracted with the RNeasy kit. The KAPA Real-time Library Amplification kit was used to amplify TCR-beta VDJ regions with primers targeting the TCR constant region and the 5'RACE anchor. Sample indexes and Illumina adaptors were added in a first PCR, after which library yield was increased in a second PCR. After purification with Ampure beads, the TCR product of roughly 650 bp was size-selected on a 2% E-gel SizeSelection system. Before pooling, libraries had their quality checked on a Bioanalyzer, their concentration measured with Qubit, and their quantity determined with the Kapa Library Quantification kit. Paired-end 2 x 150 bp sequencing of the libraries was performed on an Illumina HiSeq 2500. To increase sequence diversity, roughly 24-32% phiX was spiked into each library pool. The original methods were these. Quality-filtered reads were processed with the UMI-based MiGEC pipeline, and over 75% of raw TCR sequences were removed by the MiGEC pipeline during error correction. IMGT germline references were used for alignment of VDJ genes, and clonotypes were defined by a unique CDR3 amino acid sequence together with V-J genes. VDJtools evaluated clonal expansion, Shannon diversity and CDR3 relatedness (CalcPairwiseDistances, ClusterSamples); CLCbio workbench built phylogenetic trees. Using coefficient-of-variation modelling across technical triplicates, the study counted a clone as expanded if it had at least 8 unique UMIs. TCRdb's own reprocessing of the public reads used fastp at Q25 and MiXCR and kept productive beta chains. Rows matching on CDR3 protein sequence are summarized as one entry with the most common DNA and genes. These V and J calls originate from TCRdb's pipeline instead of the authors' own analysis. The sample table records approximately 58,000 distinct CDR3 sequences; approximately 10% of these occur just once. Together, the top ten hold around 1.9% of the sample.

The rearranged segments are TRBV4-2 and TRBJ1-2, with the D gene uncertain. The sequence was collected from a man aged 55 to 70 in good health. Input material: PBMCs. The nucleotide sequence is given as TGTGCCAGCAGCAAAGGCAGTTCCAACTATGGCTACACCTTC. It is translated as CASSKGSSNYGYTF.